This TCR beta chain was captured in a study of radiation and T cells in renal cell carcinoma (dated by TCRdb to about 2020). For context, the study as a whole: Samples were obtained from a clinical trial, in which 15 Gy stereotactic body radiation therapy was delivered to primary renal cell carcinomas and nephrectomy was performed 4 weeks later. TCR beta sequencing covered roughly 53 samples in total, comprising approximately 25 tumors and some 27 peripheral blood samples. Across all 50 or so samples, under 5 million unique CDR3 nucleotide sequences, encoding 2,658,974 unique CDR3 amino acid sequences, were identified.

Broader findings and caveats from the paper: Because no pretreatment tumor biopsies were available, whether clonotypes were present in the tumor at baseline could not be determined. Dynamics of the blood repertoire were not tracked past 4 weeks after treatment. Because the trial had a single-armed design, the trial could not examine how radiation dose or scheduling affected the TCR repertoire. Top tumor clonotypes rose in blood from baseline to 2 weeks post-radiation, then contracted by 4 weeks, suggesting transient expansion of tumor-resident clones.

The time point label corresponds to: blood 2 weeks post-SBRT. The sample's treatment or condition, from its label and the paper: 15 Gy SBRT to primary tumor, nephrectomy 4 weeks later. Serial peripheral blood from radiation-treated patients was sampled at baseline, 2 weeks and 4 weeks after SBRT to track tumor-enriched clonotypes. Every patient had renal cell carcinoma of clear cell pathology. The QIAamp DNA Blood Mini Kit (Qiagen) was used to prepare genomic DNA for TCR sequencing. Only samples passing all quality control checks were included in the analyses. The germline V and J ends show losses of 5 bases and 8 bases respectively, and no gene match explains 5 bases of the junction. The germline V gene sets CDR1 to MGHRA and CDR2 to YSYEKL. The CDR3 spans 13 residues, from the cysteine through the phenylalanine. The read is trimmed to its CDR3 DNA, 39 bases read in frame from base 1. TCR beta libraries were generated from genomic DNA with the immunoSEQ kit, following the manufacturer's recommendations. To prepare the libraries, a first multiplex PCR with proprietary primers was run, followed by a second PCR that added unique barcodes, and a bead cleanup was done after each round. A kit-provided positive control reaction and a negative control reaction were included in every sample batch. The final libraries underwent checking on an Agilent 4200 TapeStation D1000 ScreenTape, volumetric pooling, and quantification by qPCR. Sequencing was performed on an Illumina NextSeq500 using a MidOutput 150-cycle cartridge, with 156 Read1 cycles, 15 Index1 cycles, and the kit custom primers. The pooled library was loaded at 1.0 pM, and around 20% PhiX control was spiked in. As for how the authors treated the data: The vendor-processed data were analyzed in R, and a clonotype was defined as all T cells that share the same CDR3 nucleotide sequence. In the clone abundance analyses, frequencies were normalized to the 10,000 most abundant clones in each sample. Public T cell clones, which averaged fewer than five per sample, were excluded before analysis. Tumor-enriched clonotypes and baseline blood-enriched clonotypes were defined as those with an abundance difference of at least 32-fold between compartments. Clonotypes expanded or contracted between blood time points were identified with a beta-binomial differential abundance model. The Baroni-Urbani and Buser coefficient was used to measure tumor-blood repertoire similarity, and groups were compared with two-tailed Wilcoxon tests in R. TCRdb holds this immuneACCESS table with in-frame rearrangements only. Some clones are missing; in checked studies, unresolved V genes explain under half, and the rest has no known cause. V and J calls and clone size are as listed in that table; D and trimming were resolved from the DNA. This sample holds 100,000 to 150,000 clones; about four fifths were observed only once. The ten top clones hold approximately 5% of the sample.

About this clone: The antigen it binds to is not known. The record has no base qualities; no much larger clone is one base away.

This clonotype originated in a man aged 50-59 years with renal cell carcinoma. The starting material was blood, obtained from a patient whose treatment included radiotherapy and nephrectomy. The sequence links TRBV4-1 to TRBJ1-4; the junction holds 7 bases that match TRBD1. CDR3 protein: CASSFQGEEKLFF. In nucleotides, the sequence is TGCGCCAGCAGCTTCCAGGGGGAGGAAAAACTGTTTTTT.